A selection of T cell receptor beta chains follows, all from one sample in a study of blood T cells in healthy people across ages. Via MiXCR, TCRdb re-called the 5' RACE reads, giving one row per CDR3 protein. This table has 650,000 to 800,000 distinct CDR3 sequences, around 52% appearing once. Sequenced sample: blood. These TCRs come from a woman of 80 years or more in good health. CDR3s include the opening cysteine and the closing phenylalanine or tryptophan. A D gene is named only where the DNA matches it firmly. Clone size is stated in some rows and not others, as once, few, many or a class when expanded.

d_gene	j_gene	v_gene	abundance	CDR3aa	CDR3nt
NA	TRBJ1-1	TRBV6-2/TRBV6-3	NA	CASSYSTGTRNAFF	TGTGCCAGCAGCTACAGCACCGGGACGCGAAATGCTTTCTTT
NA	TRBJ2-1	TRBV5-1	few	CASSLGVGSEQFF	TGCGCCAGCAGCTTGGGGGTCGGGAGCGAGCAGTTCTTC
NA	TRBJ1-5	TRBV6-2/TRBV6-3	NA	CASNQANRDRYQPQHF	TGTGCCAGCAACCAAGCCAACAGGGATCGTTATCAGCCCCAGCATTTT
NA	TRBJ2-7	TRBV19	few	CASSITSGSGYEQYF	TGTGCCAGTAGTATAACGAGTGGGAGTGGCTACGAGCAGTACTTC
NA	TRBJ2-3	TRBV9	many	CASSPRHTSTDTQYF	TGTGCCAGCAGCCCAAGACACACTAGCACAGATACGCAGTATTTT
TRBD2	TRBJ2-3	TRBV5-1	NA	CATHFGGLAGGSTDTQYF	TGCGCCACCCACTTCGGGGGACTAGCGGGAGGGAGCACAGATACGCAGTATTTT
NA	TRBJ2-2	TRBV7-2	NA	CASSLTPFSGELFF	TGTGCCAGCAGCTTAACCCCATTTTCCGGGGAGCTGTTTTTT
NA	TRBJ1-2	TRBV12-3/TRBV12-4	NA	CASSLTTGRKANYGYTF	TGTGCCAGCAGCTTAACTACAGGGAGGAAAGCTAACTATGGCTACACCTTC
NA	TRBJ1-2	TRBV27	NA	CASSLSQGVRGYTF	TGTGCCAGCAGCCTCTCACAGGGAGTGCGGGGCTACACCTTC
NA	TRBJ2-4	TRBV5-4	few	CASSGGSLAKNIQYF	TGTGCCAGTTCAGGGGGGAGCCTAGCCAAAAACATTCAGTACTTC
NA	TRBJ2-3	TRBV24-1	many	CATSDSAGLEADTQYF	TGTGCCACCAGTGATTCGGCAGGCCTGGAGGCAGATACGCAGTATTTT
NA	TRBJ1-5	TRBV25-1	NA	CASRDGDQPQHF	TGTGCCAGCAGGGACGGAGATCAGCCCCAGCATTTT
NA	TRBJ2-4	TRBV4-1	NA	CASSQDERGTQYF	TGCGCCAGCAGCCAAGACGAACGGGGAACGCAGTACTTC
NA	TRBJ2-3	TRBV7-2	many	CASSRRGSGTDTQYF	TGTGCCAGCAGTAGGAGGGGGTCTGGCACAGATACGCAGTATTTT